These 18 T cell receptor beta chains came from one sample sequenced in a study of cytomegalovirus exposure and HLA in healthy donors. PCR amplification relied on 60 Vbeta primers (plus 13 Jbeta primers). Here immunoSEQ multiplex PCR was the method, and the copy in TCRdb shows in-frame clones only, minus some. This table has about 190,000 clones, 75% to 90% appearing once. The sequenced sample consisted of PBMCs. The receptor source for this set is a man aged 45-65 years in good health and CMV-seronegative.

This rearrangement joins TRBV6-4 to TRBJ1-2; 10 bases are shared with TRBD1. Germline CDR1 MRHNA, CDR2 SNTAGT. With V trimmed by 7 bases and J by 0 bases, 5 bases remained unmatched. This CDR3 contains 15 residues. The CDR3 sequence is CASTRDRGTNYGYTF. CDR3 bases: TGTGCCAGCACCCGGGACAGGGGTACTAACTATGGCTACACCTTC.

The CDR3 nucleotides read TGTGCCAGCCGTAAGTGGGCCCTCCGCCCCTACGAGCAGTACTTC. Translated, it gives CASRKWALRPYEQYF. This sequence joins TRBV5-6 and TRBJ2-7; D gene unclear. V dropped 7 bases and J dropped 2 bases, with 19 bases sitting between them. The CDR3 is 15 residues long. Germline V gives CDR1 SGHDT, CDR2 YYEEEE.

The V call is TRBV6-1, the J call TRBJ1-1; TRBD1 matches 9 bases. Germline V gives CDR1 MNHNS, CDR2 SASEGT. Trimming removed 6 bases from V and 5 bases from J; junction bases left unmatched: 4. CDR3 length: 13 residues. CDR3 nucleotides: TGTGCCAGCAGGGAGGACAGGGGAACTGAAGCTTTCTTT. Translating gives CASREDRGTEAFF.

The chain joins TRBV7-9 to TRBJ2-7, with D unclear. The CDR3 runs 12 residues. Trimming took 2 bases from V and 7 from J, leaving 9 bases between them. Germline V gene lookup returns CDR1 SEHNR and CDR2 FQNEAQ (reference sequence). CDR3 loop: CASSLSRREQYF. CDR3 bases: TGTGCCAGCAGCTTAAGTCGCCGGGAGCAGTACTTC.

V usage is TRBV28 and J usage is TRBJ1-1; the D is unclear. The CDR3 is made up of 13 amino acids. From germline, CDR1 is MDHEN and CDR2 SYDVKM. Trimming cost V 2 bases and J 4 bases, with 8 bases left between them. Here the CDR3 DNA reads TGTGCCAGCAGTTTAGGGCCGGTCACTGAAGCTTTCTTT. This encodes CASSLGPVTEAFF.

The CDR3 sequence is CASSLADRDHGYTF. Here the CDR3 DNA reads TGCGCCAGCAGCTTGGCCGACAGGGACCATGGCTACACCTTC. The V gene is TRBV5-1, the J gene TRBJ1-2; TRBD1 matches 7 bases. The CDR3 sequence is 14 residues long. CDR1 and CDR2 (germline): SGHRS, YFSETQ. Trimming took 0 bases from V and 6 from J; bases not matched to a gene: 5.

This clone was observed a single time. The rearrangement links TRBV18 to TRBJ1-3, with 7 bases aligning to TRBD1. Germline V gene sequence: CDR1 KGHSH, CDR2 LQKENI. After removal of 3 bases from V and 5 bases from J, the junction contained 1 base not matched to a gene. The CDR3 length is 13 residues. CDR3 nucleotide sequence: TGTGCCAGCTCACCGGGACAGCGAAACACCATATATTTT. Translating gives CASSPGQRNTIYF.

This chain's CDR3 is CASSLIRGSGVGEQYF. The CDR3, as DNA: TGTGCCAGCAGCTTAATTCGCGGTAGCGGGGTCGGCGAGCAGTACTTC. The J gene is TRBJ2-5, the V gene TRBV7-8; TRBD2 aligns across 8 bases. The J call may not be correct, given that the DNA end is closer to TRBJ2-7. CDR3 length: 16 residues. Germline CDR1 and CDR2: SGHVS and FQNEAQ.

The CDR3 DNA reads as TGCGCCAGCAGCTTGGGGGCGGGAGGATACAATGAGCAGTTCTTC. Translating gives CASSLGAGGYNEQFF. The gene calls are TRBV5-1 and TRBJ2-1; 8 bases align to TRBD2. J lost 4 bases, V lost 0 bases, and 3 bases had no gene match. Germline loops: CDR1 SGHRS, CDR2 YFSETQ. The CDR3 covers 15 residues.

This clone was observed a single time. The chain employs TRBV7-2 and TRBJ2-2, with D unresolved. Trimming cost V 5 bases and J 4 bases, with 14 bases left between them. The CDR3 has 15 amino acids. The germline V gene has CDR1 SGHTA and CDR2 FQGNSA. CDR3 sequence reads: CASSLAVGSTGELFF. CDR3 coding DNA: TGTGCCAGCAGCCTTGCGGTCGGCAGCACCGGGGAGCTGTTTTTT.

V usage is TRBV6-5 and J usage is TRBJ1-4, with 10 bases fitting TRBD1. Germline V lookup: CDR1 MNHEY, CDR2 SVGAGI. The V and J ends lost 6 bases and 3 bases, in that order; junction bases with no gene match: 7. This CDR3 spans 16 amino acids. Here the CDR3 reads CASSYRGQGANEKLFF. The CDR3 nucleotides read TGTGCCAGCAGCTACCGTGGACAGGGGGCTAATGAAAAACTGTTTTTT.

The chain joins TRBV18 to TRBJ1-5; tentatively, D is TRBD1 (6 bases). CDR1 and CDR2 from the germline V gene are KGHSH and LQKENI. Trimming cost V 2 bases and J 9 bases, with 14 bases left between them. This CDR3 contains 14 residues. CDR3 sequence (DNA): TGTGCCAGCTCACCAGGGACACGTAGGGGGCCCCAGCATTTT. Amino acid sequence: CASSPGTRRGPQHF. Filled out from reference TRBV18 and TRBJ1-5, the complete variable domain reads NAGVMQNPRHLVRRRGQEARLRCSPMKGHSHVYWYRQLPEEGLKFMVYLQKENIIDESGMPKERFSAEFPKEGPSILRIQQVVRGDSAAYFCASSPGTRRGPQHFGDGTRLSIL.

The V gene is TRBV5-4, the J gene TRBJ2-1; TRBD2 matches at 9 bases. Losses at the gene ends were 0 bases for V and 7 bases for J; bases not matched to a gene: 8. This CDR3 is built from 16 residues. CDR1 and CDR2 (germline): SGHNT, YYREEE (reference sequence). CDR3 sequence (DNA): TGTGCCAGCAGCTTGGGAGGGCGGGAGGGGATGAATGAGCAGTTCTTC. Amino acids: CASSLGGREGMNEQFF.

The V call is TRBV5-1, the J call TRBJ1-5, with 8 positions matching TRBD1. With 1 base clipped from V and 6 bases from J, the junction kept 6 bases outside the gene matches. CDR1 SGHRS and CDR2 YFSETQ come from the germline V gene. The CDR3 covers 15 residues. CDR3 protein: CASSLTTGVGQPQHF. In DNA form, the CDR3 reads TGCGCCAGCAGCTTGACGACAGGGGTAGGTCAGCCCCAGCATTTT.

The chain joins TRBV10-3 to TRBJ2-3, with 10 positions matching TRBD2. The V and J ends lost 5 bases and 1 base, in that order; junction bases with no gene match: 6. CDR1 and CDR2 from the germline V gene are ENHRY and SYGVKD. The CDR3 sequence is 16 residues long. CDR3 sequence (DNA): TGTGCCATCAGTAGCGGGAGGGCCCTCGGCACAGATACGCAGTATTTT. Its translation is CAISSGRALGTDTQYF.

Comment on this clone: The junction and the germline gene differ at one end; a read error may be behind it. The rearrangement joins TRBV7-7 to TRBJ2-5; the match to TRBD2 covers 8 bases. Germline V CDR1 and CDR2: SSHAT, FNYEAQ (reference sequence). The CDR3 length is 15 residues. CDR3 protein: CASSPTGGARETQYF. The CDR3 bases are TGTGCTAGCAGCCCTACCGGGGGGGCTAGGGAGACCCAGTACTTC.

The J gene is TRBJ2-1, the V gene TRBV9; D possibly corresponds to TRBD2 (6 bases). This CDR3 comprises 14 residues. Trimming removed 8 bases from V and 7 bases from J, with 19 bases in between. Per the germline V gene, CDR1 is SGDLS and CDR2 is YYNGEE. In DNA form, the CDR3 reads TGTGCCAGTGGGAGGCGGGAAAGTAAGAATGAGCAGTTCTTC. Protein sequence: CASGRRESKNEQFF.

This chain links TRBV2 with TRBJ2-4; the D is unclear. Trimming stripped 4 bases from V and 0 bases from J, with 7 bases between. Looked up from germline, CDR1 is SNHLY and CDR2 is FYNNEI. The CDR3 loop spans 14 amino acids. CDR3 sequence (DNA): TGTGCCAGCAGTGGTCGTCTAGCCAAAAACATTCAGTACTTC. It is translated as CASSGRLAKNIQYF.